The next 16 T cell receptor beta chains were all read from a single sample in a study of cytomegalovirus exposure and HLA in healthy donors. The table came from immunoSEQ multiplex PCR; TCRdb's copy has only in-frame clones and leaves some out. The sample shows 85,000 to 90,000 clones, around 96% of them seen only once. Sequencing was carried out using PBMCs. These receptors were obtained from a young man in good health and CMV-seronegative.

Only one count was recorded for this clone. The chain is built from TRBV7-9 and TRBJ2-1; 11 bases match TRBD2. The CDR3 sequence is 16 residues long. From germline, CDR1 is SEHNR and CDR2 FQNEAQ (reference sequence). V lost 5 bases to trimming and J lost 11 bases; unmatched junction nucleotides: 14. The CDR3 DNA reads as TGTGCCAGCAGCCCCCCGACTAGCGGGAACCCAACCAAGCAGTTCTTC. Translation gives CASSPPTSGNPTKQFF.

V usage is TRBV4-3 and J usage is TRBJ2-6, with D hard to call. V was shortened by 0 bases and J by 0 bases, with 9 bases between the two germline ends. This CDR3 comprises 17 residues. Germline loops: CDR1 LGHNA, CDR2 YSLEER. CDR3 sequence: CASSQDGEVSGANVLTF. CDR3 coding DNA: TGCGCCAGCAGCCAAGACGGCGAGGTCTCTGGGGCCAACGTCCTGACTTTC.

The chain employs TRBV5-4 and TRBJ1-1; TRBD1 aligns across 7 bases. V was clipped by 5 bases and J by 4 bases; unmatched bases: 2. This CDR3 has 12 amino acids. CDR1 SGHNT and CDR2 YYREEE come from the germline V gene (reference sequence). The CDR3 coding sequence is TGTGCCAGCAGGCGGGACAGCACTGAAGCTTTCTTT. Amino acids: CASRRDSTEAFF.

This clone was recorded once. The chain joins TRBV11-3 to TRBJ2-4, with a tentative D call TRBD2 (6 bases). The germline CDR1 and CDR2 sequences are SGHNT and YENEEA. The CDR3 is 14 residues long. V shed 3 bases and J shed 7 bases, with 13 bases lying between them. CDR3 loop: CASSFGGFGNIQYF. CDR3 DNA: TGTGCCAGCAGCTTCGGGGGTTTCGGGAACATTCAGTACTTC.

The rearrangement uses TRBV28 and TRBJ2-5; 8 bases agree with TRBD2. This CDR3 has 13 amino acids. The V segment lost 6 bases and the J segment 5 bases; nucleotides outside the gene matches: 5. The V gene's germline CDR1 is MDHEN and CDR2 SYDVKM. The CDR3 DNA reads as TGTGCCAGCAGCTCCCCGGGGGGGGAGACCCAGTACTTC. It encodes CASSSPGGETQYF.

V and J are TRBV6-5 and TRBJ1-4; TRBD1 might be the D (5 bases). Germline V gene data show CDR1 as MNHEY and CDR2 as SVGAGI. The CDR3 consists of 14 residues. The V and J ends lost 6 bases and 1 base respectively, with 9 bases between them. This chain's CDR3 is CASRAGVTNEKLFF. The CDR3 bases are TGTGCCAGCAGGGCGGGGGTAACTAATGAAAAACTGTTTTTT.

This clone was seen only a few times. This rearrangement joins TRBV4-1 to TRBJ1-1; D not certain. The CDR3 consists of 14 residues. Trimming left V 1 base short and J 5 bases short, with 11 bases between. Germline CDR1 reads MGHRA; CDR2 reads YSYEKL. The CDR3 loop is CASSQAWGGTEAFF. The CDR3 region has the DNA TGCGCCAGCAGCCAAGCGTGGGGAGGGACTGAAGCTTTCTTT.

V usage is TRBV13 and J usage is TRBJ2-1; 8 nucleotides align to TRBD2. J gave up 8 bases and V 8 bases, and 20 bases lay outside the gene matches. CDR3 length: 17 amino acids. Germline V lookup: CDR1 PRHDT, CDR2 FYEKMQ (reference sequence). CDR3 region: CASLSVGLGGSVDEQFF. As DNA, the CDR3 is TGTGCCAGCCTTAGCGTGGGACTAGGCGGGAGTGTCGATGAGCAGTTCTTC.

V gene TRBV19 combines with J gene TRBJ2-7; 13 nucleotides line up with TRBD2. Germline V gene lookup returns CDR1 LNHDA and CDR2 SQIVND (reference sequence). This CDR3 spans 19 amino acids. Losses at the gene ends were 5 bases for V and 0 bases for J; bases not matched to a gene: 13. For the CDR3, the DNA is TGTGCCAGTAGTGCCAACAAAGGACTAGCGGGAGTTAGCTCCTACGAGCAGTACTTC. Its protein product is CASSANKGLAGVSSYEQYF. Looking up the rest from reference TRBV19 and TRBJ2-7 gives the full variable domain: DGGITQSPKYLFRKEGQNVTLSCEQNLNHDAMYWYRQDPGQGLRLIYYSQIVNDFQKGDIAEGYSVSREKKESFPLTVTSAQKNPTAFYLCASSANKGLAGVSSYEQYFGPGTRLTVT.

This clone was seen only once. V usage is TRBV15 and J usage is TRBJ1-4; D gene ambiguous. Germline lookup yields CDR1 LNHNV and CDR2 YYDKDF (reference sequence). V was trimmed by 11 bases and J by 4 bases, leaving 17 bases between them. The CDR3 length is 14 residues. CDR3 loop: CAVRIQEFNEKLFF. For the CDR3, the DNA is TGTGCCGTTAGGATCCAGGAATTTAATGAAAAACTGTTTTTT.

The rearrangement joins TRBV10-3 to TRBJ1-2; 7 bases fit TRBD1. The germline CDR1 and CDR2 sequences are ENHRY and SYGVKD. The V gene end was trimmed by 2 bases and the J gene end by 2 bases; junction bases not matched to a gene: 8. The CDR3 spans 16 residues. CDR3 in amino acids: CAISELLKGQNYGYTF. The CDR3 DNA is TGTGCCATCAGTGAGCTCCTAAAGGGACAGAACTATGGCTACACCTTC.

The chain combines TRBV12-5 with TRBJ2-2; 16 nucleotides match TRBD2. The CDR3 loop spans 22 amino acids. V trimming: 4 bases; J trimming: 1 base; junction bases outside the gene matches: 15. Germline-derived CDR1 and CDR2 are LGHNT and FRNRAP. The DNA for the CDR3 is TGTGCTAGTGGTTCCCTCCTAGGAGGGACTAGCGGGAGGGCCAAGAACACCGGGGAGCTGTTTTTT. This codes for CASGSLLGGTSGRAKNTGELFF.

The V call is TRBV6-1, the J call TRBJ1-3, with 7 bases identical to TRBD1. CDR3 length: 17 amino acids. V was clipped by 0 bases and J by 1 base; unmatched bases: 6. Germline assignment: CDR1 MNHNS and CDR2 SASEGT. The CDR3 loop reads CASSEAAKGASGNTIYF. The CDR3 DNA is TGTGCCAGCAGTGAAGCAGCTAAGGGGGCATCTGGAAACACCATATATTTT.

This rearrangement joins TRBV9 to TRBJ1-4, with 10 nucleotides matching TRBD1. Germline V lookup: CDR1 SGDLS, CDR2 YYNGEE. The CDR3 has 15 amino acids. J was trimmed by 7 bases and V by 5 bases; bases with no gene match: 8. CDR3: CASSFRQGAGEKLFF. CDR3 nucleotides: TGTGCCAGCAGTTTTAGACAGGGGGCCGGTGAAAAACTGTTTTTT.

The chain carries TRBV7-8 and TRBJ2-7; 13 bases agree with TRBD2. The CDR3 loop spans 16 amino acids. Trimming removed 5 bases from V and 5 bases from J; junction bases left unmatched: 9. Germline V gives CDR1 SGHVS, CDR2 FQNEAQ. CDR3 sequence (DNA): TGTGCCAGCAGCGTACTAGCGGGAGGGCCGAGGAACGAGCAGTACGTC. It translates to CASSVLAGGPRNEQYV.

The genes are TRBV2 and TRBJ2-5; 8 nucleotides align to TRBD2. V lost 5 bases and J lost 2; bases outside the gene matches: 4. The CDR3 totals 14 residues. In germline, CDR1 is SNHLY, CDR2 FYNNEI. This CDR3 is CASSSLAVQETQYF. The DNA for the CDR3 is TGTGCCAGCAGTTCACTAGCGGTACAAGAGACCCAGTACTTC. Complete variable domain (other parts from reference TRBV2 and TRBJ2-5): EPEVTQTPSHQVTQMGQEVILRCVPISNHLYFYWYRQILGQKVEFLVSFYNNEISEKSEIFDDQFSVERPDGSNFTLKIRSTKLEDSAMYFCASSSLAVQETQYFGPGTRLLVL.